This T cell receptor (beta chain) stems from a study of blood T cell repertoires in COVID-19. Study at large: COVID-19 samples from acute and convalescent phases originated in the United States, Italy and Spain. Nucleic acid was either cDNA or gDNA, and it came from T cells, B-cell-depleted T cells, or PBMCs.

Per the study methods: Researchers report that nucleated cell counts were estimated from reference gene primer amplification. Repertoires were generated with immunoSEQ multiplex PCR, while TCRdb's copy carries only in-frame clones and drops some. The V and J calls and clone size come from that table; D and trimming were worked out from the DNA. Among 300,000 to 450,000 clones listed, around nine tenths were seen once. Germline V gene sequence: CDR1 SGHDN, CDR2 FVKESK. With V trimmed by 4 bases and J by 2 bases, 14 bases remained unmatched. The CDR3 totals 18 residues. The sequence was obtained from a human donor in a cohort sampled during active COVID-19. The J gene is TRBJ2-3, the V gene TRBV14, with TRBD2 identical over 8 bases. Material: peripheral blood. Here the CDR3 reads CASSRKIDLAGNTDTQYF. CDR3 in DNA: TGTGCCAGCAGCCGTAAGATCGACTTAGCGGGGAACACAGATACGCAGTATTTT.